This section outlines one TCR beta chain sequence together with its context. The CDR3 contains 17 residues. With 1 base clipped from V and 5 bases from J, the junction kept 7 bases outside the gene matches. Looked up from germline, CDR1 is SEHNR and CDR2 is FQNEAQ (reference sequence). These data come from a study of T cell changes during pregnancy in multiple sclerosis. Sequencing used immunoSEQ multiplex PCR; TCRdb keeps in-frame clones, though not all of them. The sample holds 75,000 to 80,000 clones, 80% to 95% seen once. Here the sequenced sample was peripheral blood, taken in the second trimester of pregnancy. This clonotype originated in a female donor in good health, enrolled as a control in a pregnancy study. The chain recombines TRBV7-9 with TRBJ2-5, with 13 bases lining up with TRBD2. CDR3 sequence: CASSLGTSGGARETQYF. CDR3 in DNA: TGTGCCAGCAGCTTAGGCACTAGCGGGGGGGCCCGGGAGACCCAGTACTTC.